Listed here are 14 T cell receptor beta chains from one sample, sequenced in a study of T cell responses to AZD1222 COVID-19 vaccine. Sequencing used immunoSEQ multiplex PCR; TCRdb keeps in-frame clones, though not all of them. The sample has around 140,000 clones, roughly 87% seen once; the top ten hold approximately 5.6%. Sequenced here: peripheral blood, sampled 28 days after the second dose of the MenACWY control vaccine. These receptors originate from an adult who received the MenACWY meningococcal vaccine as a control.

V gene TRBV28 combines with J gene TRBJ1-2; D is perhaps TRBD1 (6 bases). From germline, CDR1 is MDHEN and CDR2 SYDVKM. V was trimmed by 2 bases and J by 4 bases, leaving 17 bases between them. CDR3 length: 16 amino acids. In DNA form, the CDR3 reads TGTGCCAGCAGTTTAAGTGCCAGGGGAGGTCCCTATGGCTACACCTTC. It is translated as CASSLSARGGPYGYTF.

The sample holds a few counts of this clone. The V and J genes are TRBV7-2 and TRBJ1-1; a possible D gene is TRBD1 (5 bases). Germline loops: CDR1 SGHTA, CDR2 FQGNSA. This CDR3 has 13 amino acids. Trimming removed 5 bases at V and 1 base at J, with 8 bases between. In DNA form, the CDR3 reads TGTGCCAGCAGCCCCAGGGCGAACACTGAAGCTTTCTTT. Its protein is CASSPRANTEAFF.

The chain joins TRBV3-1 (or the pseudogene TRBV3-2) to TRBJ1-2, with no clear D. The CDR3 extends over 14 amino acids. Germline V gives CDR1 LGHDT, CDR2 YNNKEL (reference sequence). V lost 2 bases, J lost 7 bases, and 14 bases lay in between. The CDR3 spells CASSQLWGRRGYTF. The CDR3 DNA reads TGTGCCAGCAGCCAATTGTGGGGAAGACGTGGCTACACCTTC.

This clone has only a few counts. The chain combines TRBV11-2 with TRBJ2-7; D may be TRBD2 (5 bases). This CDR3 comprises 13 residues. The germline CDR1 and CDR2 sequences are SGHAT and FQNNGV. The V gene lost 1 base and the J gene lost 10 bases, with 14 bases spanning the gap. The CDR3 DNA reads TGTGCCAGCAGCTTAGTGGCGGGCCCCGGACAGTACTTC. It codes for CASSLVAGPGQYF.

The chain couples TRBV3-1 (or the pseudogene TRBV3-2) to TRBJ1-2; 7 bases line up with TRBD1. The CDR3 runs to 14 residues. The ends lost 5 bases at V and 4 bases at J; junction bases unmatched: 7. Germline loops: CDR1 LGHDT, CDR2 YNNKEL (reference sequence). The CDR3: CASSDRDSSYGYTF. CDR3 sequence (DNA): TGTGCCAGCAGCGACAGGGACAGCTCCTATGGCTACACCTTC.

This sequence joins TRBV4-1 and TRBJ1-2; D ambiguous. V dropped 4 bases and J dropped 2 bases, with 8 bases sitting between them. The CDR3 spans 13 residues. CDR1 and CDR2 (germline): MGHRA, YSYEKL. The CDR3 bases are TGCGCCAGCAGCCCCACTATAAACTATGGCTACACCTTC. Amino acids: CASSPTINYGYTF.

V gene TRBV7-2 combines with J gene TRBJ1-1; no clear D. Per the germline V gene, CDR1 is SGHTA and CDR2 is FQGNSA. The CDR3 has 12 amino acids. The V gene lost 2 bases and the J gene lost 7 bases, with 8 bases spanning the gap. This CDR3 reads CASSLYTFEAFF. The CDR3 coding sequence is TGTGCCAGCAGCTTATATACCTTTGAAGCTTTCTTT.

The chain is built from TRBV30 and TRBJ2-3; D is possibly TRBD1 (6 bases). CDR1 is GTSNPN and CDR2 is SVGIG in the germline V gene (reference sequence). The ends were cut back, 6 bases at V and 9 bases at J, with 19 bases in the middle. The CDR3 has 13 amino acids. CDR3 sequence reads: CACALTYGTTQYF. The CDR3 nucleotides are TGTGCCTGCGCCCTGACGTACGGGACAACGCAGTATTTT.

CDR3 DNA: TGTGCCAGCCGGGAGGACCGGTTTAACGAGCAGTACTTC. Amino acid sequence: CASREDRFNEQYF. The chain carries TRBV6-5 and TRBJ2-7; 7 bases line up with TRBD2. CDR1 and CDR2 from the germline V gene are MNHEY and SVGAGI. V trimming: 8 bases; J trimming: 5 bases; junction bases outside the gene matches: 9. The CDR3 contains 13 residues.

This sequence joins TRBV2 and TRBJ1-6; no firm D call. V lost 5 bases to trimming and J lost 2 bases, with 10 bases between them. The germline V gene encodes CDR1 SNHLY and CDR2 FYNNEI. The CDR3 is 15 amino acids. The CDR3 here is CASSHDRPYNSPLHF. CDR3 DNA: TGTGCCAGCAGTCACGATAGGCCCTATAATTCACCCCTCCACTTT.

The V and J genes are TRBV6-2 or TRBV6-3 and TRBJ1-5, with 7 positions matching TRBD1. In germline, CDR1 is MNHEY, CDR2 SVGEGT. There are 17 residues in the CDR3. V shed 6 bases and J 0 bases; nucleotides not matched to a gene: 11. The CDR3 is CASSQTGTVNSNQPQHF. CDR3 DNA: TGTGCCAGCAGCCAGACCGGGACAGTGAATAGCAATCAGCCCCAGCATTTT.

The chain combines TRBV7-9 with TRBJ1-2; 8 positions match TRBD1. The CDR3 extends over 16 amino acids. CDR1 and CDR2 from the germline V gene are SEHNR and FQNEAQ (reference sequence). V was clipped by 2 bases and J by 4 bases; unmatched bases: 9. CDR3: CASSLSGGGTGYGYTF. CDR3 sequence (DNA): TGTGCCAGCAGCTTAAGTGGCGGGGGGACAGGCTATGGCTACACCTTC.

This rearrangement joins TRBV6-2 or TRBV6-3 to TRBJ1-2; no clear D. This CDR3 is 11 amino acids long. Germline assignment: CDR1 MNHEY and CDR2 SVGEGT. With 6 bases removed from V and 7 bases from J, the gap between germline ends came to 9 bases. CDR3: CASSEMGGYTF. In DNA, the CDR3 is TGTGCCAGCAGCGAGATGGGTGGCTACACCTTC.

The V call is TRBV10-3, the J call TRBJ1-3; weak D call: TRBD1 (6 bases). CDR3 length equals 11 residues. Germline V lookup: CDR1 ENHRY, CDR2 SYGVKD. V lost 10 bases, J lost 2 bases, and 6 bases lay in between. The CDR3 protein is CATGAGNTIYF. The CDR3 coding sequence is TGTGCCACAGGGGCTGGAAACACCATATATTTT.